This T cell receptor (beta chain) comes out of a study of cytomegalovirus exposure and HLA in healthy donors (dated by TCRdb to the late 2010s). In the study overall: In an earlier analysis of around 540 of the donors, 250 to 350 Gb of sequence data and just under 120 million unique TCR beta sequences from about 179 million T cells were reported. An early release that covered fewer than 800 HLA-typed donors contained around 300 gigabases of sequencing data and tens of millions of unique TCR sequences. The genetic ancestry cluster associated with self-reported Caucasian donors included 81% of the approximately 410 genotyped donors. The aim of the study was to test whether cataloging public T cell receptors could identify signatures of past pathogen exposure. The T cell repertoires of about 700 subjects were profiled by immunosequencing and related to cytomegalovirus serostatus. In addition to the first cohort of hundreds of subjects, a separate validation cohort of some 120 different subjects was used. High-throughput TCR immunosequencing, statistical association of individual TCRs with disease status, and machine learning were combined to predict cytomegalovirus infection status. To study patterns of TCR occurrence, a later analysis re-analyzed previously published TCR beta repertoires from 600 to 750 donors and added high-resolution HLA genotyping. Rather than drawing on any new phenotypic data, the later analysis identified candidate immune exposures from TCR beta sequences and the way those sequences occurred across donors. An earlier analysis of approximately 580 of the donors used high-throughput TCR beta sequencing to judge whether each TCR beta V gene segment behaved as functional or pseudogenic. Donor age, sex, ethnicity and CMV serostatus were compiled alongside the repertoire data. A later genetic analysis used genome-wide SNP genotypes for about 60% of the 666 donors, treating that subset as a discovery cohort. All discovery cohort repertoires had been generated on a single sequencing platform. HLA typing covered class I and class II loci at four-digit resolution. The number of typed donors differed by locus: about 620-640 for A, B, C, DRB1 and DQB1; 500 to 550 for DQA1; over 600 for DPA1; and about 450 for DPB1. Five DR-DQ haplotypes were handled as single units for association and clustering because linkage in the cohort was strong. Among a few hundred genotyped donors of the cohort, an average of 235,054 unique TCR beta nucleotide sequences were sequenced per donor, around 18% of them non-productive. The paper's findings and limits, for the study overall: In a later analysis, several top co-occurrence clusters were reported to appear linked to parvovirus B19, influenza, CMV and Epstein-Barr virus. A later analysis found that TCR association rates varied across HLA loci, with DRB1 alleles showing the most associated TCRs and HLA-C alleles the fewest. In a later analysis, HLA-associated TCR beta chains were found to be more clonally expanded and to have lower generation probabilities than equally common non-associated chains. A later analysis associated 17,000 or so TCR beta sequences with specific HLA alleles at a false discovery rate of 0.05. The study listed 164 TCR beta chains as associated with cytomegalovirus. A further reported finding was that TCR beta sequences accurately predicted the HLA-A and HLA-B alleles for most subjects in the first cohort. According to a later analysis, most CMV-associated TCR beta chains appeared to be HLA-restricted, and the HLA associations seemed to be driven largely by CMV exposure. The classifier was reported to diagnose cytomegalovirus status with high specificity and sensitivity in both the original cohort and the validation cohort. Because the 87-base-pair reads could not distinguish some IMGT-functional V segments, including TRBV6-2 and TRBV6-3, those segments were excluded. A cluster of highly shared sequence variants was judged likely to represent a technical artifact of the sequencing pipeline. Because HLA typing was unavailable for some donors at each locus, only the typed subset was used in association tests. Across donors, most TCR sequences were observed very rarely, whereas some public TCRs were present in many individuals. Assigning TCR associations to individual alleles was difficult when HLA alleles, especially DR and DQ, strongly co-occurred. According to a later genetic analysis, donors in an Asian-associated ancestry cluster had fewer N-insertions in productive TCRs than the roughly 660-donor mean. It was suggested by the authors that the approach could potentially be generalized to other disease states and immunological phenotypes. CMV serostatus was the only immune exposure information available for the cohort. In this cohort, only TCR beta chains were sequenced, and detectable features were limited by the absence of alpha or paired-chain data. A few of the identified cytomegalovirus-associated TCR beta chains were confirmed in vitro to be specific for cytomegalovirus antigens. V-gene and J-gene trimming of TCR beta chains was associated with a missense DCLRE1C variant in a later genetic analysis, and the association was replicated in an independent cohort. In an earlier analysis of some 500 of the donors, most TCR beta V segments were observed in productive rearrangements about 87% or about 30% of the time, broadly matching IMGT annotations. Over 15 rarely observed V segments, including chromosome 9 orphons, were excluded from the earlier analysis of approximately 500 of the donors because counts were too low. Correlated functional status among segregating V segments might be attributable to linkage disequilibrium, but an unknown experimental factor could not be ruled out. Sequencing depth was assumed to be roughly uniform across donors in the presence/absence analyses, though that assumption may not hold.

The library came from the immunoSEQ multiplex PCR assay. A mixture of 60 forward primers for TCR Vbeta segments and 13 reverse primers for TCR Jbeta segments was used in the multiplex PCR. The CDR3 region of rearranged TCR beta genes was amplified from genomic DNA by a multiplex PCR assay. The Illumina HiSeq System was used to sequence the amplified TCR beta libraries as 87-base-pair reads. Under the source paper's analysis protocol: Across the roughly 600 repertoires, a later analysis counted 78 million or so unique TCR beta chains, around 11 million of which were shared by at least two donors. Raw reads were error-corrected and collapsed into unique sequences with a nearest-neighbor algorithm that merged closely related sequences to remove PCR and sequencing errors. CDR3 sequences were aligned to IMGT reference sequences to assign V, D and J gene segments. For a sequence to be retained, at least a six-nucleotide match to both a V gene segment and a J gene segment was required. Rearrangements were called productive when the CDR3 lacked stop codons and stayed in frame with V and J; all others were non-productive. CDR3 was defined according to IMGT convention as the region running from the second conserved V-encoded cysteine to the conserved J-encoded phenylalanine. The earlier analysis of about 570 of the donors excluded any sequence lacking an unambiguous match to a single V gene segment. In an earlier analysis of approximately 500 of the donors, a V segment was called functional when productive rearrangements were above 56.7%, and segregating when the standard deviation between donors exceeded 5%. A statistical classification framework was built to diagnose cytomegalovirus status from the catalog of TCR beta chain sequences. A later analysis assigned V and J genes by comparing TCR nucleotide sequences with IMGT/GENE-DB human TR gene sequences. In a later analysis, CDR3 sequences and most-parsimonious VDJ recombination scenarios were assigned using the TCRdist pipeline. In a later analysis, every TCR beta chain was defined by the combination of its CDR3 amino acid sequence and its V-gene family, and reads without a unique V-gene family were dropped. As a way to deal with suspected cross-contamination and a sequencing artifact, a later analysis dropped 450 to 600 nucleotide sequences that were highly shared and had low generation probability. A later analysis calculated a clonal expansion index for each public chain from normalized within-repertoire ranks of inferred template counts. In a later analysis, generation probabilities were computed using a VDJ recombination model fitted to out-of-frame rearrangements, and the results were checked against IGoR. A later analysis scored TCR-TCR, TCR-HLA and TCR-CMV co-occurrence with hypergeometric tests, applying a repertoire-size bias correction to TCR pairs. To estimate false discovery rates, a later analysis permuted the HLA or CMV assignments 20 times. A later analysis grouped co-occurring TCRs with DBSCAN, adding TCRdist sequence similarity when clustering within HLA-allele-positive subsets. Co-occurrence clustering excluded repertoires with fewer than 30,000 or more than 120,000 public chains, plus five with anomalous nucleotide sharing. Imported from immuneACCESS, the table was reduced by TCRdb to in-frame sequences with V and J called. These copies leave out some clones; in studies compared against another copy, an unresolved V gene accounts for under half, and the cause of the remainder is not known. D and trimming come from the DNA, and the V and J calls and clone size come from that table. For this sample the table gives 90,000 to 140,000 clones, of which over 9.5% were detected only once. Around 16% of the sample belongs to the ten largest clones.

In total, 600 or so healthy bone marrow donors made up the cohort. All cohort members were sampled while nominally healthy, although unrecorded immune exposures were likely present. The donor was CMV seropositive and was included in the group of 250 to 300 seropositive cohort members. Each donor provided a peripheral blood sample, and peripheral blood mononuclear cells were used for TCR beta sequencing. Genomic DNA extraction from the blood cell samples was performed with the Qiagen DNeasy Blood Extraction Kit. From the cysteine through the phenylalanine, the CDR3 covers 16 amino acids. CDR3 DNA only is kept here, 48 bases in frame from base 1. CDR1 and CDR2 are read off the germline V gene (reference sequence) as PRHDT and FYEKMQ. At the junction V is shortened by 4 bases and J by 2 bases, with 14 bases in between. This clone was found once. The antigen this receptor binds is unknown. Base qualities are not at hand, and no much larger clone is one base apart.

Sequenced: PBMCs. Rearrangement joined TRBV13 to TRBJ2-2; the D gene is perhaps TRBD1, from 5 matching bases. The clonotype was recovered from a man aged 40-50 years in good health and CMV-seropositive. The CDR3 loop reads CASSSMTEPNTGELFF. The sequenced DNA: TGTGCCAGCAGCTCTATGACAGAACCTAACACCGGGGAGCTGTTTTTT.